This TCR beta chain appears in the sequencing data of a study of regulatory T cells in long-lasting Graves disease. This clonotype showed up just a few times. The CDR3 is 16 residues long. The trim removed 4 bases at V and 6 bases at J, leaving 11 bases unmatched. Germline V gene data show CDR1 as SGHRS and CDR2 as YFSETQ. The sample's time point: newly diagnosed GD, antithyroid drugs for less than 3 months. Construction of the TCR library relied on RNA isolated from PBMCs. Assembly of TCR beta libraries relied on iRepertoire HTBI primers together with Arm-PCR of CDR3 regions. TCRdb independently ran MiXCR on the multiplex PCR reads; one entry per CDR3 protein. The sample contains 400,000 to 650,000 distinct CDR3 sequences, roughly a sixth of which appear only once. This sample was shared with a second study, whose subject was T cells in Graves' hyperthyroidism and ophthalmopathy.

Sample: peripheral blood mononuclear cells (PBMCs), taken at new diagnosis, from a patient treated with antithyroid drugs. This clonotype originated in a woman aged 35 to 60 with Graves disease. The chain couples TRBV5-1 to TRBJ1-1, with TRBD1 matching over 11 bases. The CDR3 DNA follows: TGCGCCAGCAGCCCCGGGACAGGGGGAAATCCAGCTGAAGCTTTCTTT. This sequence encodes CASSPGTGGNPAEAFF.